Described below is a single T cell receptor beta chain sequence and its context. Its target is not known. The PCR ran on 60 Vbeta and 13 Jbeta primers. The protocol was immunoSEQ multiplex PCR, while the TCRdb copy is restricted to in-frame clones and leaves out a portion. The sample holds 190,000 or so clones; around 86% are singletons and the top ten take about 1.6%. Looked up from germline, CDR1 is LGHNA and CDR2 is YNFKEQ. With 0 bases clipped from V and 0 bases from J, the junction kept 10 bases outside the gene matches. CDR3 length: 19 amino acids. The sample is drawn from a study of cytomegalovirus exposure and HLA in healthy donors. Study summary: Clustering assigned approximately 79% of the approximately 400 genotyped donors to the Caucasian-associated ancestry cluster. Points from the study as a whole: Most subjects had HLA-A and HLA-B alleles reportedly predicted accurately by TCR beta sequences.

The chain links TRBV4-2 to TRBJ2-7, with TRBD2 identical over 11 bases. This receptor was obtained from a man aged 45-60 years in good health and CMV-seronegative. Specimen: PBMCs. The CDR3 loop reads CASSQDLASGRPSSYEQYF. The CDR3 nucleotides are TGTGCCAGCAGCCAAGATCTGGCTAGCGGGAGGCCGAGCTCCTACGAGCAGTACTTC.